A single sample gave rise to the 12 T cell receptor beta chains below, sequenced in a study of T cell responses to AZD1222 COVID-19 vaccine. Some clones are missing from TCRdb's copy, which holds only in-frame ones; the method was immunoSEQ multiplex PCR. The data show around 130,000 clones, roughly nine tenths seen once. Here the sequenced sample was peripheral blood, taken 28 days after the second AZD1222 dose. Every receptor here comes from an adult who received the AZD1222 COVID-19 vaccine.

This sequence joins TRBV7-2 and TRBJ1-6, with a possible D match to TRBD1 (6 bases). The CDR3 sequence is 15 residues long. The V gene's germline CDR1 is SGHTA and CDR2 FQGNSA. With 3 bases removed from V and 7 bases from J, the gap between germline ends came to 13 bases. CDR3 sequence reads: CASSFPTGGNSPLHF. The CDR3 DNA sequence: TGTGCCAGCAGCTTCCCGACAGGAGGAAATTCACCCCTCCACTTT.

This clone has more than one count but fewer than ten. The J gene is TRBJ2-2, the V gene TRBV11-2; 11 nucleotides line up with TRBD1. Germline CDR1 and CDR2: SGHAT and FQNNGV. V lost 1 base to trimming and J lost 4 bases; unmatched junction nucleotides: 2. This CDR3 spans 16 amino acids. CDR3 sequence: CASSLVGTGGTGELFF. CDR3 bases: TGTGCCAGCAGCTTAGTTGGGACAGGGGGCACCGGGGAGCTGTTTTTT.

This clone was seen a single time. The V and J genes are TRBV30 and TRBJ1-1, with D possibly matching TRBD1 (5 bases). Per the germline V gene, CDR1 is GTSNPN and CDR2 is SVGIG (reference sequence). The V and J ends lost 4 bases and 5 bases respectively, with 20 bases between them. CDR3 length: 15 amino acids. In nucleotides, the CDR3 is TGTGCCTGGACTTCCGAGAGGGGTTTATGGACTGAAGCTTTCTTT. Protein sequence: CAWTSERGLWTEAFF. Full variable domain (outside the CDR3, taken from reference TRBV30 and TRBJ1-1): SQTIHQWPATLVQPVGSPLSLECTVEGTSNPNLYWYRQAAGRGLQLLFYSVGIGQISSEVPQNLSASRPQDRQFILSSKKLLLSDSGFYLCAWTSERGLWTEAFFGQGTRLTVV.

The chain uses TRBV11-3 and TRBJ1-4; TRBD1 matches at 7 bases. This CDR3 is built from 15 residues. Germline V gene lookup returns CDR1 SGHNT and CDR2 YENEEA. V was clipped by 6 bases and J by 6 bases; unmatched bases: 10. The DNA of the CDR3 is TGTGCCAGCAGTCGCACAGGGGCGGAGGATGAAAAACTGTTTTTT. The encoded protein is CASSRTGAEDEKLFF.

The V and J genes are TRBV3-1 (or the pseudogene TRBV3-2) and TRBJ1-5, with D hard to call. The germline CDR1 and CDR2 sequences are LGHDT and YNNKEL (reference sequence). The CDR3 is 12 residues long. Trimming removed 1 base at V and 6 bases at J, with 4 bases between. CDR3 in amino acids: CASSQGAQPQHF. The CDR3 bases are TGTGCCAGCAGCCAAGGGGCTCAGCCCCAGCATTTT.

The rearrangement links TRBV18 to TRBJ1-2, with TRBD1 as a possible D gene (5 bases). V was clipped by 0 bases and J by 3 bases, with 11 bases between them. Germline values: CDR1 KGHSH, CDR2 LQKENI. The CDR3 is 15 amino acids. The CDR3 region is CASSPPGGFDYGYTF. CDR3 nucleotide sequence: TGTGCCAGCTCACCACCGGGGGGGTTTGACTATGGCTACACCTTC.

The gene calls are TRBV27 and TRBJ2-7; 9 bases are shared with TRBD1. The CDR3 loop spans 15 amino acids. Looked up from germline, CDR1 is MNHEY and CDR2 is SMNVEV (reference sequence). Losses at the gene ends were 5 bases for V and 2 bases for J; bases not matched to a gene: 7. The CDR3: CASSKGTGRTYEQYF. The CDR3 DNA is TGTGCCAGCAGTAAAGGGACAGGGCGGACCTACGAGCAGTACTTC.

In DNA, the CDR3 is TGTGCCAGCAGCCATGCCCAGAGTAACTATGGCTACACCTTC. Its translation: CASSHAQSNYGYTF. The chain recombines TRBV3-1 (or the pseudogene TRBV3-2) with TRBJ1-2; no firm D call. Per germline, CDR1 LGHDT and CDR2 YNNKEL (reference sequence). The CDR3 runs 14 residues. Trimming removed 3 bases from V and 1 base from J, with 9 bases in between.

In its sample, this clone was seen a few times. The chain carries TRBV29-1 and TRBJ1-2; D gene ambiguous. V was clipped by 2 bases and J by 5 bases, with 18 bases between them. The germline V gene has CDR1 SQVTM and CDR2 ANQGSEA. This CDR3 contains 15 residues. DNA for the CDR3: TGCAGCGTTGAAAGTGGGCAGACGAGGCTATATGGCTACACCTTC. Translated, it gives CSVESGQTRLYGYTF.

This clone came up once. The gene calls are TRBV3-1 (or the pseudogene TRBV3-2) and TRBJ1-5; unclear D gene. There are 15 residues in the CDR3. Germline V gives CDR1 LGHDT, CDR2 YNNKEL (reference sequence). V shed 0 bases and J shed 0 bases, with 6 bases lying between them. The chain's CDR3 is CASSQDTNSNQPQHF. As DNA, the CDR3 is TGTGCCAGCAGCCAAGACACCAATAGCAATCAGCCCCAGCATTTT.

This chain connects TRBV6-6 to TRBJ1-2; D not certain. V was shortened by 0 bases and J by 2 bases, with 10 bases between the two germline ends. This CDR3 contains 15 residues. CDR1 is MNHNY, CDR2 SVGAGI, per germline (reference sequence). Written as DNA, the CDR3 is TGTGCCAGCAGTTACTCGAACCGGGGAAACTATGGCTACACCTTC. Translated, it gives CASSYSNRGNYGYTF.

The chain links TRBV12-3 or TRBV12-4 to TRBJ2-5, with D possibly called TRBD1 or TRBD2 (5 bases each). CDR3 size: 13 residues. V was pared by 5 bases and J by 7 bases, with 14 bases between. DNA of the CDR3: TGTGCCAGCAGTACGGGGTATCAGGGGACCCAGTACTTC. It yields the protein CASSTGYQGTQYF.